The next 8 T cell receptor beta chains were all read from a single sample in a study of T cells after yellow fever vaccination (dated by TCRdb to about 2019). The library was built by means of 5' RACE. Sequencing relied on an Illumina HiSeq 2500. In TCRdb, the public reads were trimmed at Q25 with fastp and aligned with MiXCR, with productive beta chains retained. Rows merge per CDR3 protein into single entries with the most common DNA and genes. The sample data list approximately 550,000 distinct CDR3 sequences, and roughly 14% of these were observed just once. The ten top clones hold roughly 13% of the sample. What this sample's treatment or condition label stands for: live attenuated yellow fever vaccine strain. Specimen: PBMCs, collected on the day of the yellow fever booster vaccination. The receptors were gathered from a man aged 25 to 40 who received the YFV17D yellow fever vaccine.

This clonotype turned up a few times. The CDR3 loop reads CSARDRTGVDSYEQYF. In nucleotides, the CDR3 is TGCAGTGCTAGGGACCGGACAGGGGTAGACTCCTACGAGCAGTACTTC. The chain has TRBV20-1 and TRBJ2-7; 9 positions match TRBD1. V lost 3 bases to trimming and J lost 0 bases; unmatched junction nucleotides: 9. CDR3 size: 16 residues. Germline V CDR1 and CDR2: DFQATT, SNEGSKA (reference sequence).

The chain joins TRBV12-3 or TRBV12-4 to TRBJ2-7; possibly TRBD2 for D (6 bases). Trimming took off 8 bases at V and 0 bases at J, with 14 bases between the two ends. This CDR3 has 14 residues. DNA of the CDR3: TGTGCCAGCGGGGTTAGCGGTTACTCCTACGAGCAGTACTTC. This codes for CASGVSGYSYEQYF.

The chain uses TRBV7-2 and TRBJ1-2, with D perhaps matching TRBD1 (5 bases). V was shortened by 4 bases and J by 4 bases, with 10 bases between the two germline ends. This CDR3 is built from 13 residues. The germline V gene has CDR1 SGHTA and CDR2 FQGNSA. CDR3 DNA sequence: TGTGCCAGCAGCTGGGGGGATGTCTATGGCTACACCTTC. It is translated as CASSWGDVYGYTF.

This clonotype appeared a few times. The V gene is TRBV12-3 or TRBV12-4, the J gene TRBJ2-3, with D perhaps matching TRBD1 or TRBD2 (6 bases each). Trimming took off 4 bases at V and 3 bases at J, with 14 bases between the two ends. This CDR3 spans 15 amino acids. The CDR3 sequence: CASSWGAPRTDTQYF. CDR3 DNA: TGTGCCAGCAGTTGGGGGGCGCCCCGGACAGATACGCAGTATTTT.

The chain links TRBV3-1 to TRBJ1-4, with TRBD1 matching over 8 bases. The V gene's germline CDR1 is LGHDT and CDR2 YNNKEL (reference sequence). This CDR3 comprises 11 residues. V lost 5 bases and J lost 11; bases outside the gene matches: 1. The CDR3 sequence: CASSGDRKLFF. In DNA form, the CDR3 reads TGTGCCAGCAGCGGGGACAGGAAACTGTTTTTT.

The chain recombines TRBV12-3 or TRBV12-4 with TRBJ2-1; D uncertain. The CDR3 length is 14 residues. Trimming stripped 5 bases from V and 1 base from J, with 9 bases between. The CDR3 bases are TGTGCCAGCAGTCTCAACCCTTCCTACAATGAGCAGTTCTTC. Its protein is CASSLNPSYNEQFF.

This clonotype has at least ten counts. The chain uses TRBV5-1 and TRBJ2-5; D is unresolved. This CDR3 contains 14 residues. Germline CDR1 reads SGHRS; CDR2 reads YFSETQ. With 4 bases removed from V and 0 bases from J, the gap between germline ends came to 10 bases. Here the CDR3 DNA reads TGCGCCAGCAGCCTTGGAAGGTACCAAGAGACCCAGTACTTC. Translating gives CASSLGRYQETQYF.

This clonotype was seen a handful of times. The chain combines TRBV5-1 with TRBJ2-1; TRBD1 agrees at 9 bases. V lost 2 bases and J lost 7; bases outside the gene matches: 7. This CDR3 region has 15 residues. Per the germline V gene, CDR1 is SGHRS and CDR2 is YFSETQ. CDR3 DNA sequence: TGCGCCAGCAGCTTTTGGGACAGGGATGTAAATGAGCAGTTCTTC. This gives the protein CASSFWDRDVNEQFF.